The entry below gives a single T cell receptor beta chain sequence along with its context. Repertoires were generated with immunoSEQ multiplex PCR, while TCRdb's copy carries only in-frame clones and drops some. The sample lists 85,000 to 100,000 clones, roughly 87% occurring once. The sample comes from a study of PD-L1 blockade in urothelial cancer. V was clipped by 0 bases and J by 0 bases, with 6 bases between them. Germline lookup yields CDR1 MNHNY and CDR2 SVGAGI (reference sequence). The CDR3 spans 15 residues. The time point here: pretreatment peripheral blood. The source is a man in his sixties with urothelial cancer. The gene calls are TRBV6-6 and TRBJ1-5; D uncertain. This material consisted of PBMCs, taken around atezolizumab (anti-PD-L1) treatment. In DNA form, the CDR3 reads TGTGCCAGCAGTTACTCGGCAGTTAGCAATCAGCCCCAGCATTTT. It is translated as CASSYSAVSNQPQHF.